This T cell receptor (beta chain) derives from a study of T cell repertoires in cytomegalovirus infection (dated by TCRdb to between 2017 and 2020). For context, the study as a whole: Donor HLA type was relevant to the analysis, as public TCR beta signatures indicated carriage of CMV infection together with the matching HLA type. Overall results and qualifications from the work: Cumulative frequency of public TCR beta family members discriminated carriers of CMV infection plus the relevant HLA type in this cohort and an independent 352-donor cohort. In the ex vivo response, HLA-C-restricted CMV-specific TCR beta clonotypes were dominant, and in two of eight donors the single most frequent clonotype came from this HLA-C-restricted group.

The CDR3 measures 15 amino acids from cysteine to phenylalanine. Of all the DNA, just the CDR3 is kept, 45 bases in frame from base 1. For CDR1 and CDR2, the germline V gene lists SGHRS and YFSETQ. Trimming at the junction amounts to 0 bases on V and 0 bases on J, and the germline ends lie 9 bases apart. The sample holds a few counts of this clonotype. It lacks a known antigen. No base quality information exists; no much larger clone differs at one position. The instrument given in TCRdb is Illumina HiSeq 1500. The raw public reads went through TCRdb reprocessing: fastp at Q25, MiXCR clone calling, in-frame beta chains kept. Entries are consolidated by CDR3 protein sequence, retaining the most common genes and DNA. This sample gives a few hundred thousand distinct CDR3 sequences in total; 26% of them show up just once. The top ten clones comprise less than 15% of the sample.

Sequences were obtained from PBMCs. The receptor was derived from a human donor in good health (CMV status not recorded). Some clones in this sample may be carry-over from other donors' samples. The chain uses TRBV5-1 and TRBJ1-1; the D gene assignment is ambiguous. The CDR3 sequence is CASSLGSTLNTEAFF. The base sequence is TGCGCCAGCAGCTTGGGATCGACTTTGAACACTGAAGCTTTCTTT.